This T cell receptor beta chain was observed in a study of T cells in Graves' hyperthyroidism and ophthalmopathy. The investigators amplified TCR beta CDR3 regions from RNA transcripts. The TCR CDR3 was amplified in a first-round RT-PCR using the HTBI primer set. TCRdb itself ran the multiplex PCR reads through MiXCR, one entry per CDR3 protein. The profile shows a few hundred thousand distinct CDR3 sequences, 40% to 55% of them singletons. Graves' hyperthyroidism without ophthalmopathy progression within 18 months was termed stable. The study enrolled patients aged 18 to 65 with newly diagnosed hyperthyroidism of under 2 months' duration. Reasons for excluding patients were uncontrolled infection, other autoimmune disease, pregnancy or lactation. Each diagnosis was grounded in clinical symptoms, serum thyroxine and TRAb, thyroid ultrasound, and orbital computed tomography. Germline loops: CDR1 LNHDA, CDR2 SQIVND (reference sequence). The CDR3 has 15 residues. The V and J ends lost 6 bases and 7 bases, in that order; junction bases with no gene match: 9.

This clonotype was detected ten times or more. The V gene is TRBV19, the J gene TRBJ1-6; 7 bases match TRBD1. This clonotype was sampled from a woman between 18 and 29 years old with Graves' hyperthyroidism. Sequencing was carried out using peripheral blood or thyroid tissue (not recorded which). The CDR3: CASSTSGDSNSPLHF. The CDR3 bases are TGTGCCAGTAGCACATCCGGGGACAGCAATTCACCCCTCCACTTT.